This T cell receptor beta chain was identified in a study of T cell responses to AZD1222 COVID-19 vaccine. In its sample, this clone is medium-sized. Clones were sequenced by immunoSEQ multiplex PCR, and TCRdb holds only the in-frame ones, with some missing. The table has 95,000 to 130,000 clones, around 88% seen once; the top ten hold approximately 10%. The CDR3 has 14 residues. Trimming left V 6 bases short and J 3 bases short, with 14 bases between. CDR1 and CDR2 (germline): SGHDT, YYEEEE. Sequencing was performed on peripheral blood, taken on day 0 of AZD1222 vaccination. The source is an adult in good health. The chain has TRBV5-6 and TRBJ2-3, with D possibly called TRBD1 or TRBD2 (6 bases each). The DNA for the CDR3 is TGTGCCAGCAACCGACGGAGGGGGACAGATACGCAGTATTTT. Protein: CASNRRRGTDTQYF.